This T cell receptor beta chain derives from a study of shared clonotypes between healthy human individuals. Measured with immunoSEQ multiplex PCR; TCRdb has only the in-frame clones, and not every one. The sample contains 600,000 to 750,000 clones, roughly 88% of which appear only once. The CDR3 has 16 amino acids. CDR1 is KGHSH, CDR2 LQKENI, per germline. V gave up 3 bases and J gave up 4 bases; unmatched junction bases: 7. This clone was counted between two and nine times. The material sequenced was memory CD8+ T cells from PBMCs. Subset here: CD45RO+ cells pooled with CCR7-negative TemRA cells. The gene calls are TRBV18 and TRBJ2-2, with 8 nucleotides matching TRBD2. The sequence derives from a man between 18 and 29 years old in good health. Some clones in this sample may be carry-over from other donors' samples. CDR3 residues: CASSPEAGAVTGELFF. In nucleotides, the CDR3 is TGTGCCAGCTCACCGGAAGCGGGAGCTGTCACCGGGGAGCTGTTTTTT.